Sequencing of this TCR beta chain was carried out in a study of T cell responses to AZD1222 COVID-19 vaccine. Study-wide results and limits: In a largely white British group with more females than males, clonal diversity was possibly underestimated. There were repertoire samples only from the period after the peak T cell response.

Using immunoSEQ multiplex PCR, the repertoire was profiled, and TCRdb retains in-frame clones only, with some absent. The repertoire holds 110,000 or so clones, with about 87% as singletons. In the case of this clone: Antigen unknown.

The germline V and J ends were trimmed by 7 bases and 8 bases, with 18 bases remaining between them. CDR1 LNHDA and CDR2 SQIVND come from the germline V gene (reference sequence). This CDR3 comprises 15 residues. Timing groups of about 4 and about 12 weeks for second doses were pooled. Material: peripheral blood, obtained 28 days after the second AZD1222 dose. The chain combines TRBV19 with TRBJ1-6; D gene unclear. The sequence was obtained from an adult who received the AZD1222 COVID-19 vaccine. Here the CDR3 DNA reads TGTGCCAGTACTCATACCCCCCGGACGGATTCACCCCTCCACTTT. As protein: CASTHTPRTDSPLHF.